This TCR beta chain originates from a study of blood T cells in healthy people across ages. This clonotype showed up just a few times. Germline V gene lookup returns CDR1 LGHNA and CDR2 YSLEER. Deletions cut 0 bases from V and 2 bases from J, with 9 bases between. The CDR3 consists of 15 residues. A second PCR of about 6 to 11 cycles used a sample-barcoded 5' primer and a J-beta primer mix. TCRdb reprocessed the 5' RACE reads via MiXCR and lists one record per CDR3 protein. In the table there are about 570,000 distinct CDR3 sequences, about 25% of which are singletons. The clonotype comes from a woman aged 70 to 79 in good health. The sample was blood. The chain is built from TRBV4-3 and TRBJ2-3; D unclear. CDR3 in DNA: TGCGCCAGCAGCCAAGAGTATGCATTCACAGATACGCAGTATTTT. Amino acids: CASSQEYAFTDTQYF.